This is a list of T cell receptor beta chains from one sample in a study of Ad26.COV2.S vaccination and SARS-CoV-2 variants. Clones were sequenced by immunoSEQ multiplex PCR, and TCRdb holds only the in-frame ones, with some missing. The sample records around 320,000 clones, around 84% being singletons. The specimen comprised peripheral blood, sampled in a trial of Ad26.COV2.S vaccine versus placebo. Source of these receptors: a person aged 18-65 years who received the Ad26.COV2.S COVID-19 vaccine or a placebo. The CDR3 runs from the conserved cysteine through the conserved F or W. Fields, in order: V gene, clone size, D gene, J gene, CDR3 protein, CDR3 DNA. A D gene is named only where the DNA matches it firmly. Rows give clone size only sometimes, using once, few, many, or a class for an expanded clone.

TRBV7-3	-	TRBD1	TRBJ2-3	CASRPDREGDTQYF	TGTGCCAGCAGGCCGGACAGGGAAGGAGATACGCAGTATTTT
TRBV7-2	-	-	TRBJ2-1	CASSQTGSGYNEQFF	TGTGCCAGCAGCCAAACAGGGAGCGGCTACAATGAGCAGTTCTTC
TRBV5-4	-	-	TRBJ2-2	CASSFYTGELFF	TGTGCCAGCAGCTTTTACACCGGGGAGCTGTTTTTT
TRBV6-2/TRBV6-3	-	-	TRBJ2-7	CASSYQAASSYEQYF	TGTGCCAGCAGTTACCAAGCGGCGAGCTCCTACGAGCAGTACTTC
TRBV5-6	-	-	TRBJ1-4	CASSLVGATNEKLFF	TGTGCCAGCAGCTTGGTGGGGGCAACTAATGAAAAACTGTTTTTT
TRBV5-1	-	TRBD2	TRBJ2-2	CASSLGTSGNTGELFF	TGCGCCAGCAGCCTCGGGACTAGCGGGAACACCGGGGAGCTGTTTTTT
TRBV15	-	TRBD1	TRBJ2-1	CATSRDQGDRNNEQFF	TGTGCCACCAGCAGAGATCAAGGGGACAGGAACAATGAGCAGTTCTTC
TRBV6-6	-	-	TRBJ1-1	CASSFRPMTSNTEAFF	TGTGCCAGCAGCTTCCGCCCTATGACATCGAACACTGAAGCTTTCTTT
TRBV25-1	-	TRBD1	TRBJ2-1	CASSEGTGPNEQFF	TGTGCCAGCAGTGAGGGGACAGGGCCCAATGAGCAGTTCTTC
TRBV9	once	-	TRBJ1-2	CASSSQATPYGYTF	TGTGCCAGCAGCTCCCAAGCGACACCCTATGGCTACACCTTC
TRBV27	-	-	TRBJ1-1	CASSDGTRENTEAFF	TGTGCCAGCAGTGATGGGACAAGGGAGAACACTGAAGCTTTCTTT
TRBV7-8	-	TRBD1	TRBJ2-1	CASSLTGTGPYEQFF	TGTGCCAGCAGCTTGACCGGGACAGGTCCCTATGAGCAATTCTTC
TRBV24-1	-	-	TRBJ1-4	CATRQCREKLFF	TGTGCCACTCGACAGTGCAGAGAAAAACTGTTTTTT
TRBV9	-	TRBD1	TRBJ1-1	CASSPYPGGRARTEAFF	TGTGCCAGCAGCCCATACCCAGGGGGTAGAGCTCGGACTGAAGCTTTCTTT
TRBV6-2/TRBV6-3	-	-	TRBJ2-7	CASSYRGREQYF	TGTGCCAGCAGTTACAGGGGCCGCGAGCAGTACTTC
TRBV6-2/TRBV6-3	-	-	TRBJ2-5	CASSFQKETQYF	TGTGCCAGCAGTTTCCAGAAAGAGACCCAGTACTTC
TRBV30	-	-	TRBJ1-1	CAWNEGPDTEAFF	TGTGCCTGGAACGAGGGGCCTGACACTGAAGCTTTCTTT
TRBV6-2/TRBV6-3	-	-	TRBJ1-1	CASSSTGARTEAFF	TGTGCCAGCAGTTCGACAGGAGCGCGGACTGAAGCTTTCTTT
TRBV6-5	few	-	TRBJ1-6	CASAPTGVNSPLHF	TGTGCCAGCGCCCCCACGGGGGTGAATTCACCCCTCCACTTT
TRBV7-8	-	-	TRBJ1-1	CASSSGRKPMNTEAFF	TGTGCCAGCAGCTCCGGACGGAAACCTATGAACACTGAAGCTTTCTTT
TRBV11-2	-	-	TRBJ2-5	CASSLDRGTQYF	TGTGCCAGCAGCTTAGACCGGGGGACCCAGTACTTC
TRBV3-1/TRBV3-2	-	-	TRBJ1-4	CASSQFGAATNEKLFF	TGTGCCAGCAGCCAATTCGGGGCAGCAACTAATGAAAAACTGTTTTTT
TRBV24-1	-	-	TRBJ2-1	CATSDPTDNEQFF	TGTGCCACCAGTGATCCGACGGACAATGAGCAGTTCTTC
TRBV18	-	-	TRBJ1-1	CASSPLYTEAFF	TGTGCCAGCTCACCTCTATACACTGAAGCTTTCTTT
TRBV9	-	-	TRBJ1-1	CASSASGDAEAFF	TGTGCCAGCAGCGCTTCCGGGGACGCTGAAGCTTTCTTT
TRBV19	-	-	TRBJ1-1	CASSLDFGAEAFF	TGTGCCAGTAGCCTTGATTTCGGGGCTGAAGCTTTCTTT
TRBV14	-	TRBD1	TRBJ1-1	CASSQVKGAVNTEAFF	TGTGCCAGCAGCCAAGTAAAGGGGGCGGTAAACACTGAAGCTTTCTTT
TRBV5-1	few	TRBD1	TRBJ2-2	CASSRDRGDTGELFF	TGCGCCAGCAGCCGGGACAGGGGTGACACCGGGGAGCTGTTTTTT
TRBV5-6	-	-	TRBJ1-2	CASSLSPQGDGYTF	TGTGCCAGCAGCTTGTCACCGCAGGGCGATGGCTACACCTTC
TRBV4-3	once	-	TRBJ2-5	CASSPRSEETQYF	TGCGCCAGCAGCCCCCGAAGTGAAGAGACCCAGTACTTC
TRBV4-1	few	-	TRBJ2-1	CASSQVEDGSYNEQFF	TGCGCCAGCAGCCAAGTTGAGGACGGCTCCTACAATGAGCAGTTCTTC
TRBV6-4	-	-	TRBJ2-1	CASSDLYNEQFF	TGTGCCAGCAGTGACCTTTACAATGAGCAGTTCTTC
TRBV12-3/TRBV12-4	-	-	TRBJ2-7	CASSLRGAEQYF	TGTGCCAGCAGTTTAAGGGGCGCCGAGCAGTACTTC
TRBV6-5	-	-	TRBJ2-3	CASSSGPTDTQYF	TGTGCCAGCAGTAGCGGTCCAACAGATACGCAGTATTTT
TRBV9	-	TRBD1	TRBJ1-2	CASSPHPTGRDGYTF	TGTGCCAGCAGCCCGCACCCGACAGGGAGAGATGGCTACACCTTC
TRBV27	once	-	TRBJ2-3	CASSLGQVGTDTQYF	TGTGCCAGCAGTTTAGGGCAGGTTGGCACAGATACGCAGTATTTT
TRBV7-2	-	-	TRBJ1-2	CASSLAPGGIYGYTF	TGTGCCAGCAGCTTAGCGCCGGGGGGCATCTATGGCTACACCTTC
TRBV6-2/TRBV6-3	-	-	TRBJ2-1	CASSTRDISSYNEQFF	TGTGCCAGCAGTACCCGGGACATAAGCTCCTACAATGAGCAGTTCTTC
TRBV6-2/TRBV6-3	-	-	TRBJ1-1	CASSYVGAEAFF	TGTGCCAGCAGTTATGTGGGGGCTGAAGCTTTCTTT
TRBV14	-	-	TRBJ2-2	CASASIANTGELFF	TGTGCCAGTGCTAGCATCGCGAACACCGGGGAGCTGTTTTTT
TRBV10-3	-	TRBD1	TRBJ1-5	CAIAGGALQPQHF	TGTGCCATCGCAGGGGGCGCCCTCCAGCCCCAGCATTTT
TRBV3-1/TRBV3-2	-	TRBD1	TRBJ2-7	CASSQDLTPRTGKGYEQYF	TGTGCCAGCAGCCAAGATCTCACGCCGAGGACAGGGAAGGGCTACGAGCAGTACTTC
TRBV12-3/TRBV12-4	-	-	TRBJ1-1	CASRLRENTEAFF	TGTGCCAGCAGATTACGAGAGAACACTGAAGCTTTCTTT
TRBV7-9	-	TRBD1	TRBJ1-2	CASSLGQGVGYGYTF	TGTGCCAGCAGCTTAGGACAGGGGGTTGGCTATGGCTACACCTTC
TRBV27	-	TRBD1	TRBJ1-1	CASSTLLLQGGGMNTEAFF	TGTGCCAGCAGTACTCTCCTTTTACAGGGAGGGGGCATGAACACTGAAGCTTTCTTT
TRBV29-1	-	-	TRBJ2-7	CSVEPFLGRPYEQYF	TGCAGCGTTGAACCGTTTCTTGGTCGGCCCTACGAGCAGTACTTC
TRBV12-3/TRBV12-4	-	-	TRBJ2-3	CASRRGEAPQYF	TGTGCCAGCAGGAGGGGGGAGGCACCGCAGTATTTT
TRBV6-5	-	TRBD1	TRBJ1-4	CASSGQGSEKLFF	TGTGCCAGCAGCGGACAGGGATCTGAAAAACTGTTTTTT
TRBV11-1	once	-	TRBJ1-2	CASSPREGASHYGYTF	TGTGCCAGCAGCCCCCGAGAAGGGGCGTCTCACTATGGCTACACCTTC
TRBV30	-	TRBD1	TRBJ1-1	CAWSAPRQGARNTEAFF	TGTGCCTGGAGTGCCCCCCGACAGGGTGCTCGGAACACTGAAGCTTTCTTT
TRBV3-1/TRBV3-2	-	-	TRBJ2-7	CASSQGRRGPYEQYF	TGTGCCAGCAGCCAAGGAAGGAGGGGGCCCTACGAGCAGTACTTC
TRBV5-4	-	-	TRBJ1-5	CASSSQGLNQPQHF	TGTGCCAGCAGCTCACAGGGACTTAATCAGCCCCAGCATTTT